The clone carrying this T cell receptor (beta chain) was detected many times. Antigen specificity is unknown. This entry comes from a study of cytomegalovirus exposure and HLA in healthy donors. Study-wide results and limits: According to a subsequent analysis, TCR clusters from the first cohort were inclined to appear together in the 120 validation repertoires. Confirmation was obtained in vitro that three CMV-associated chains are specific for CMV antigens. Most sequenced TCRs were rare (though some public TCRs occurred in many donors). Among TCR beta chains, those listed as cytomegalovirus-associated numbered some 160.

Germline values: CDR1 MNHEY, CDR2 SMNVEV (reference sequence). J was trimmed by 8 bases and V by 6 bases; bases with no gene match: 2. The CDR3 runs 12 residues. Sequencing was performed with immunoSEQ multiplex PCR; in TCRdb, only in-frame clones are kept and a portion is missing. Among about 140,000 clones listed, approximately 87% were seen once. Source material: PBMCs. The chain carries TRBV27 and TRBJ1-5; 9 nucleotides line up with TRBD1. This TCR came from a man younger than 35 in good health and CMV-seronegative. The CDR3 spells CASRQGAKPQHF. The CDR3 region has the DNA TGTGCCAGCAGACAGGGGGCCAAGCCCCAGCATTTT.